A selection of T cell receptor beta chains follows, all from one sample in a study of T cells in Graves' hyperthyroidism and ophthalmopathy. TCRdb ran MiXCR on the multiplex PCR reads and lists one entry per CDR3 protein. The sample lists roughly 360,000 distinct CDR3 sequences; 13% were seen once. The sample taken for sequencing was blood. These receptor sequences come from a man aged 30-40 years with Graves' hyperthyroidism that later progressed to Graves' ophthalmopathy. Each CDR3 is given with its conserved first and last residue. The D gene is left open where the match is weak. Clone size appears in some rows only: once, few, many, or a class for an expanded clone.

>-|TRBV5-8|few|TRBJ2-3
TGTGCCAGCAGCTTGGGCGGGACACTAGTCACAGATACGCAGTATTTT
CASSLGGTLVTDTQYF
>TRBD2|TRBV11-2|many|TRBJ2-7
TGTGCCAGCAGCCCCTGGACTAGCGGGGGCCCCTTTTCCTACGAGCAGTACTTC
CASSPWTSGGPFSYEQYF
>TRBD2|TRBV5-1|many|TRBJ2-3
TGCGCCAGCAGCCCCCGACTAGCGGACACAGATACGCAGTATTTT
CASSPRLADTDTQYF
>TRBD2|TRBV13|many|TRBJ2-1
TGTGCCAGCAGCTCCCGACTAGCGGGGACCCGCAATGAGCAGTTCTTC
CASSSRLAGTRNEQFF
>TRBD1|TRBV28|few|TRBJ1-5
TGTGCCAGCAGTTCTCAGGGGGCCGGCAATCAGCCCCAGCATTTT
CASSSQGAGNQPQHF
>-|TRBV19|few|TRBJ1-5
TGTGCCAGTCTATCGGGACCGCTCAATCGGCCCCAGCATTTT
CASLSGPLNRPQHF
>TRBD2|TRBV4-1|-|TRBJ2-7
TGCGCCAGCAGCCAAGATGGGGGGGGGATGAACGAGCAGTACTTC
CASSQDGGGMNEQYF
>TRBD2|TRBV2|-|TRBJ2-5
TGTGCCAGCAGGGGGGGGGGGTGGCGGGAGACCCAGTACTTC
CASRGGGWRETQYF
>-|TRBV4-1|-|TRBJ2-7
TGCGCCAGCAGCTGGGAGTCAGGGGGGTACGAGCAGTACTTC
CASSWESGGYEQYF
>-|TRBV11-2|many|TRBJ2-7
TGTGCCAGCAGCTTGAACCGGGACACGATTTACGAGCAGTACTTC
CASSLNRDTIYEQYF
>-|TRBV12-3/TRBV12-4|many|TRBJ1-6
TGTGCCAGCACCGACAGGACTCACTATAATTCACCCCTCCACTTT
CASTDRTHYNSPLHF
>-|TRBV12-3/TRBV12-4|many|TRBJ2-1
TGTGCCAGCAGCCAGTTGGGGGGTGAGGACAATGAGCAGTTCTTC
CASSQLGGEDNEQFF
>TRBD2|TRBV20-1|-|TRBJ2-5
TGCAGTGCTACAGACGGGGGGAAAGAGACCCAGTACTTC
CSATDGGKETQYF
>TRBD1|TRBV5-1|-|TRBJ2-7
TGCGCCAGCAGCCAAAGGACAGGGAAGGGCGAGCAGTACTTC
CASSQRTGKGEQYF
>TRBD1|TRBV7-8|few|TRBJ2-1
TGTGCCAGCAGCTCCTTGCCCGGGACAGTTTCCTACAATGAGCAGTTCTTC
CASSSLPGTVSYNEQFF
>TRBD1|TRBV3-1|-|TRBJ1-2
TGTGCCAGCAGTGACGGGACAGGCGACAACTATGGCTACACCTTC
CASSDGTGDNYGYTF
>-|TRBV2|many|TRBJ1-5
TGTGCCAGCCAACCCCCAGCCCGCAATCAGCCCCAGCATTTT
CASQPPARNQPQHF
>TRBD2|TRBV2|many|TRBJ2-2
TGTGCCACCTCTAGACTAGCGGGGAGGACCGGGGAGCTGTTTTTT
CATSRLAGRTGELFF
>TRBD2|TRBV12-3/TRBV12-4|many|TRBJ2-7
TGTGCCAGCAGTACGAGCGGGGGAGCCTACGAGCAGTACTTC
CASSTSGGAYEQYF
>TRBD2|TRBV13|-|TRBJ2-5
TGTGCCAGCAGCCCCTGGACTAGCGGGGTACAAGAGACCCAGTACTTC
CASSPWTSGVQETQYF
>-|TRBV12-3/TRBV12-4|many|TRBJ1-1
TGTGCCAGCAGTTTCGTCCGTATGAACACTGAAGCTTTCTTT
CASSFVRMNTEAFF
>-|TRBV4-2|few|TRBJ1-5
TGTGCCAGCAGCCAAGAAGTGGGCCCTGGAATCAGCCCCCAGCATTTT
CASSQEVGPGISPQHF
>-|TRBV28|many|TRBJ2-7
TGTGCCAGCAGATTGACGGACTCCTACGAGCAGTACTTC
CASRLTDSYEQYF
>TRBD1|TRBV2|many|TRBJ2-7
TGTGCCAGCAGTGAAGGACGGACAGGGGGGTACGAGCAGTACTTC
CASSEGRTGGYEQYF
>-|TRBV7-9|-|TRBJ2-2
TGTGCCAGCCTCAGAGAGAACACCGGGGAGCTGTTTTTT
CASLRENTGELFF
>TRBD1|TRBV18|many|TRBJ1-1
TGTGCCAGCAGCAGACAGGGGGCGAACACTGAAGCTTTCTTT
CASSRQGANTEAFF
>TRBD1|TRBV6-1|many|TRBJ2-5
TGTGCCAGCAGGCCCGGACAGGGTGTGGAGACCCAGTACTTC
CASRPGQGVETQYF
>-|TRBV2|-|TRBJ1-5
TGTGCCAGCAGTGAAGCGTGGGGGCTAGGCAATCAGCCCCAGCATTTT
CASSEAWGLGNQPQHF
>-|TRBV5-8|many|TRBJ1-5
TGTGCCAGCAGCTTTAGGACGGCATTACCTCAGCCCCAGCATTTT
CASSFRTALPQPQHF
>TRBD2|TRBV9|-|TRBJ2-1
TGTGCCAGCAGCGTAGCGTTAGCGGGGGACAATGAGCAGTTCTTC
CASSVALAGDNEQFF
>TRBD1|TRBV28|many|TRBJ1-1
TGTGCCTCCCCCGGACAGGGGAACACTGAAGCTTTCTTT
CASPGQGNTEAFF
>-|TRBV25-1|many|TRBJ1-2
TGTGCCAGCAGTGGCGGATATAACTATGGCTACACCTTC
CASSGGYNYGYTF
>-|TRBV28|-|TRBJ1-2
TGTGCCAGCAGTTTAGCAGGAGGCGGCATCGATGGCTACACCTTC
CASSLAGGGIDGYTF
>-|TRBV7-9|many|TRBJ1-2
-
CASSFGNGYGYTF
>TRBD1|TRBV20-1|few|TRBJ1-4
TGCAGTGCCCGACAGGGGACAGGGGGTGAAAAACTGTTTTTT
CSARQGTGGEKLFF
>-|TRBV20-1|few|TRBJ2-3
TGCAGTGCTAGCCCGCTCCCGGATACGCAGTATTTT
CSASPLPDTQYF
>-|TRBV7-8|many|TRBJ2-7
TGTGCCAGCAGCTTAGCGAAGTTTGCCGAGCAGTACTTC
CASSLAKFAEQYF
>TRBD2|TRBV20-1|many|TRBJ2-2
TGCAGTGCTAGAACTAGCGACTACACCGGGGAGCTGTTTTTT
CSARTSDYTGELFF
>-|TRBV28|few|TRBJ1-2
TGTGCCAGCAGGGACTCCGGGCCTCAAATTGGCTACACCTTC
CASRDSGPQIGYTF
>-|TRBV18|many|TRBJ1-5
TGTGCCAGCTCACCAATCGGCGGGGATAGCAATCAGCCCCAGCATTTT
CASSPIGGDSNQPQHF
>TRBD1|TRBV29-1|-|TRBJ1-6
TGCAGCGCGCGGGACAGGGATAATTCACCCCTCCACTTT
CSARDRDNSPLHF